A selection of T cell receptor beta chains follows, all from one sample in a study of early T cells in non-severe SARS-CoV-2 infection. From the 5' RACE reads, TCRdb called clonotypes with MiXCR, one entry per CDR3 protein. Of approximately 44,000 distinct CDR3 sequences detected, 12% appear once; the ten largest clones hold approximately 15%. The sequencing sample was made of whole blood. Every receptor here comes from an adult who was a healthcare worker with PCR-confirmed SARS-CoV-2 infection or an uninfected control (not recorded which). CDR3s include the opening cysteine and the closing phenylalanine or tryptophan. Fields, in order: clone size, D gene, V gene, J gene, CDR3 DNA, CDR3 protein. D genes are given only for firm matches. Not every row has a clone size; where given, it reads once, few, many or a size class.

few,-,TRBV4-1,TRBJ1-2,TGCGCCAGCAGCCAAGATCGTAGGACAGCTTCCATCTACACCTTC,CASSQDRRTASIYTF
many,-,TRBV6-5,TRBJ2-1,TGTGCCAGCAGCCCCTTGGACAGCGCTACCTACAATGAGCAGTTCTTC,CASSPLDSATYNEQFF
many,-,TRBV14,TRBJ2-5,TGTGCCAGCAGCCAAGATCTACGGGAGACCCAGTACTTC,CASSQDLRETQYF
-,-,TRBV29-1,TRBJ2-3,TGCAGCGTTGAAGGCCGACCGCACGACGTCACAGATACGCAGTATTTT,CSVEGRPHDVTDTQYF
many,TRBD2,TRBV4-1,TRBJ2-1,TGCGCCAGCAGCCAACTAGCGGGGGCGAACAATGAGCAGTTCTTC,CASSQLAGANNEQFF
few,TRBD2,TRBV6-6,TRBJ2-3,TGTGCCAGCAGTTACTCCTACCCTAGCGGGGGAACCACAGATACGCAGTATTTT,CASSYSYPSGGTTDTQYF
many,-,TRBV24-1,TRBJ2-5,TGTGCCACCAGTGATTTGGATGGGAGAGAGACCCAGTACTTC,CATSDLDGRETQYF
many,-,TRBV5-1,TRBJ2-1,TGCGCCAGTCGGGTATATCGCTACAATGAGCAGTTCTTC,CASRVYRYNEQFF
-,-,TRBV2,TRBJ1-2,TGTGCCAGCAGTGTCGGGCCGAACTATGGCTACACCTTC,CASSVGPNYGYTF
-,-,TRBV7-2,TRBJ2-1,TGTGCCAGCAGCACCCAGGGAGATGAGCAGTTCTTC,CASSTQGDEQFF